The 23 T cell receptor beta chains listed next were all sequenced from one sample in a study of CD8 T cells in ankylosing spondylitis. TCRdb redid the calling of the 5' RACE reads with MiXCR, one entry per CDR3 protein. This sample yields about 160,000 distinct CDR3 sequences, of which around 8.9% are seen a single time; roughly 15% belongs to the top ten. Material: blood, either unsorted or a sorted T cell fraction (not recorded which). Receptors originate from a female donor with ankylosing spondylitis or in good health (not recorded which).

The sample holds many counts of this clonotype. The rearrangement uses TRBV29-1 and TRBJ2-2; 7 bases map to TRBD1. The V segment lost 3 bases and the J segment 4 bases; nucleotides outside the gene matches: 2. CDR1 is SQVTM and CDR2 is ANQGSEA in the germline V gene. CDR3 length: 13 residues. The CDR3 loop is CSVEAGGTGELFF. DNA for the CDR3: TGCAGCGTTGAGGCAGGGGGCACCGGGGAGCTGTTTTTT.

This clonotype was recorded only once. The CDR3 region has the DNA TGTGCCAGCAGTGAATACACGCGTACTGAAGCTTTCTTT. Protein product: CASSEYTRTEAFF. The chain employs TRBV2 and TRBJ1-1; D remains ambiguous. V was trimmed by 2 bases and J by 5 bases, leaving 9 bases between them. CDR3 length equals 13 residues. Germline V gives CDR1 SNHLY, CDR2 FYNNEI.

The genes are TRBV5-6 and TRBJ1-2; 11 nucleotides align to TRBD1. CDR3 length equals 15 residues. The V and J ends lost 8 bases and 5 bases, in that order; junction bases with no gene match: 11. Looked up from germline, CDR1 is SGHDT and CDR2 is YYEEEE. In DNA form, the CDR3 reads TGTGCCAGTCAGATCGGGACAGGGGGAAGTTATGGCTACACCTTC. It is translated as CASQIGTGGSYGYTF.

This clonotype was recorded once. The chain uses TRBV9 and TRBJ2-1, with a tentative D call TRBD2 (7 bases). This CDR3 has 17 residues. CDR1 and CDR2 from the germline V gene are SGDLS and YYNGEE. Trimming stripped 3 bases from V and 5 bases from J, with 21 bases between. CDR3 amino acids: CASSGPTGASGHNEQFF. The CDR3 DNA reads TGTGCCAGCAGCGGGCCCACGGGGGCTAGCGGACACAATGAGCAGTTCTTC.

This clonotype was counted a few times. The chain uses TRBV20-1 and TRBJ1-2, with 7 bases fitting TRBD1. This CDR3 is 16 amino acids long. CDR1 and CDR2 (germline): DFQATT, SNEGSKA (reference sequence). J lost 1 base, V lost 5 bases, and 13 bases had no gene match. This chain's CDR3 is CSAYGQVETYNYGYTF. The CDR3 bases are TGCAGTGCTTATGGACAGGTGGAAACCTATAACTATGGCTACACCTTC.

The rearrangement uses TRBV5-6 and TRBJ2-5; D gene ambiguous. V lost 3 bases, J lost 5 bases, and 20 bases lay in between. CDR1 SGHDT and CDR2 YYEEEE come from the germline V gene. The length of the CDR3 is 16 residues. In DNA form, the CDR3 reads TGTGCCAGCAGCTCGATCCTGGCTGACCTTCGGGAGACCCAGTACTTC. Its protein is CASSSILADLRETQYF.

This clonotype showed up just a few times. V is TRBV20-1 and J is TRBJ2-1; 9 nucleotides line up with TRBD2. V lost 4 bases, J lost 9 bases, and 13 bases stayed unmatched. The CDR3 spans 15 residues. The germline CDR1 and CDR2 sequences are DFQATT and SNEGSKA (reference sequence). The CDR3 sequence is CSAMRGGRASGEQFF. CDR3 coding DNA: TGCAGTGCTATGAGAGGCGGGAGGGCCAGCGGTGAGCAGTTCTTC.

The sample holds many counts of this clonotype. The conserved phenylalanine or tryptophan is not found at the CDR3 terminus, so this likely reflects a read error. The limits of the CDR3 on the DNA are not certain, so only TCRdb's listed CDR3 is given. This chain joins TRBV2 and TRBJ2-1; TRBD2 is taken as the D call from the table, unchecked against the DNA. The CDR3 length is 10 residues, termini included. Germline loops: CDR1 SNHLY, CDR2 FYNNEI. This CDR3 is CATGTPLEEL.

J is TRBJ2-7 and V is TRBV27; possible D gene TRBD1, 5 bases. Deletions cut 3 bases from V and 3 bases from J, with 9 bases between. Germline lookup yields CDR1 MNHEY and CDR2 SMNVEV (reference sequence). The CDR3 has 13 amino acids. The CDR3 nucleotides read TGTGCCAGCAGTTTTGGGGCCTTCTACGAGCAGTACTTC. Amino acids: CASSFGAFYEQYF.

The chain uses TRBV5-1 and TRBJ1-5, with D uncertain. Germline V lookup: CDR1 SGHRS, CDR2 YFSETQ. This CDR3 is 19 amino acids long. Trimming removed 0 bases at V and 4 bases at J, with 23 bases between. CDR3 sequence: CASSLAGRFHPLGNQPQHF. The CDR3 DNA sequence: TGCGCCAGCAGCTTGGCGGGCCGTTTCCACCCGCTGGGTAATCAGCCCCAGCATTTT.

Many counts were recorded for this clonotype. V is TRBV5-6 and J is TRBJ2-1; 11 positions match TRBD2. Germline values: CDR1 SGHDT, CDR2 YYEEEE. Germline trimming cut 6 bases from V and 4 bases from J; bases unmatched to any gene: 3. CDR3 length: 14 amino acids. In nucleotides, the CDR3 is TGTGCCAGCATCGGGACTAGCGGTTACAATGAGCAGTTCTTC. It encodes CASIGTSGYNEQFF.

The chain combines TRBV7-9 with TRBJ2-5, with 14 bases aligning to TRBD2. Germline CDR1 SEHNR, CDR2 FQNEAQ (reference sequence). The CDR3 totals 16 residues. Unmatched junction bases numbered 5, after V lost 5 bases and J lost 3 bases. CDR3 amino acids: CASSQGLAGAEETQYF. In nucleotides, the CDR3 is TGTGCCAGCAGCCAGGGACTAGCGGGAGCGGAAGAGACCCAGTACTTC.

This clonotype was seen many times. Here the CDR3 reads CASSLLPLAGVGYEQYF. The CDR3 region has the DNA TGCGCCAGCAGCTTGTTGCCACTAGCGGGAGTTGGGTACGAGCAGTACTTC. The chain carries TRBV5-1 and TRBJ2-7; 11 bases fit TRBD2. CDR3 length: 17 residues. Trimming removed 1 base from V and 4 bases from J; junction bases left unmatched: 10. Germline lookup yields CDR1 SGHRS and CDR2 YFSETQ.

The CDR3 is CASSSRDRGRMGLSQPQHF. CDR3 coding DNA: TGTGCCAGCAGTTCCCGGGACAGGGGGCGCATGGGTCTGTCTCAGCCCCAGCATTTT. The chain carries TRBV27 and TRBJ1-5; 12 bases match TRBD1. CDR1 is MNHEY, CDR2 SMNVEV, per germline (reference sequence). The CDR3 covers 19 residues. V shed 4 bases and J 6 bases; nucleotides not matched to a gene: 16.

The chain has TRBV19 and TRBJ2-1, with TRBD2 matching over 11 bases. The germline V gene encodes CDR1 LNHDA and CDR2 SQIVND (reference sequence). This CDR3 region has 15 residues. The trim removed 6 bases at V and 8 bases at J, leaving 9 bases unmatched. CDR3 DNA: TGTGCCAGTAGGGCCATACTAGCGGGAGCTGATGAGCAGTTCTTC. It encodes CASRAILAGADEQFF.

This clonotype appeared a few times. J is TRBJ2-1 and V is TRBV24-1; D gene unclear. V lost 0 bases to trimming and J lost 3 bases, with 11 bases between them. The CDR3 contains 16 residues. Per the germline V gene, CDR1 is KGHDR and CDR2 is SFDVKD. This CDR3 is CATSDLPRPRYNEQFF. CDR3 DNA: TGTGCCACCAGTGATTTGCCGAGACCCCGCTACAATGAGCAGTTCTTC.

This chain joins TRBV4-3 and TRBJ1-2; the D gene is possibly TRBD1 (5 bases). Germline V gene lookup returns CDR1 LGHNA and CDR2 YSLEER. CDR3 length: 17 residues. V was trimmed by 0 bases and J by 5 bases, leaving 19 bases between them. The CDR3 region is CASSQDYHGERGYGYTF. For the CDR3, the DNA is TGCGCCAGCAGCCAAGATTACCACGGGGAGAGGGGTTATGGCTACACCTTC.

This clonotype was observed at least ten times. V is TRBV9 and J is TRBJ1-2; D gene uncertain. CDR3 size: 14 residues. V was pared by 3 bases and J by 0 bases, with 9 bases between. Germline CDR1 SGDLS, CDR2 YYNGEE. The CDR3 DNA is TGTGCCAGCAGCGAAAAGGACCCTAACTATGGCTACACCTTC. Its protein is CASSEKDPNYGYTF. The entire variable domain, with the rest obtained from reference TRBV9 and TRBJ1-2, is as follows: DSGVTQTPKHLITATGQRVTLRCSPRSGDLSVYWYQQSLDQGLQFLIQYYNGEERAKGNILERFSAQQFPDLHSELNLSSLELGDSALYFCASSEKDPNYGYTFGSGTRLTVV.

This clonotype was seen repeatedly, ten times or more. The chain couples TRBV28 to TRBJ1-1, with D tentatively TRBD1 (6 bases). V dropped 5 bases and J dropped 7 bases, with 20 bases sitting between them. The CDR3 covers 15 residues. Per germline, CDR1 MDHEN and CDR2 SYDVKM. In DNA, the CDR3 is TGTGCCAGCAGTCCGACTTGGAGGGGGAAATATGAAGCTTTCTTT. Its protein is CASSPTWRGKYEAFF. The whole variable domain, remainder taken from reference TRBV28 and TRBJ1-1, is DVKVTQSSRYLVKRTGEKVFLECVQDMDHENMFWYRQDPGLGLRLIYFSYDVKMKEKGDIPEGYSVSREKKERFSLILESASTNQTSMYLCASSPTWRGKYEAFFGQGTRLTVV.

To note about this clonotype: The junction does not match germline at one end; this may be a read error. The genes are TRBV7-8 and TRBJ2-7; 11 bases align to TRBD2. CDR1 SGHVS and CDR2 FQNEAQ come from the germline V gene. The CDR3 is made up of 16 amino acids. Here the CDR3 DNA reads TGTGCCATCAGCTTCTTTGGGACTAGCGGACCGTACGAGCAGTACTTC. Residues: CAISFFGTSGPYEQYF.

The chain uses TRBV6-4 and TRBJ1-2, with 8 bases aligning to TRBD1. V was clipped by 11 bases and J by 4 bases; unmatched bases: 12. The CDR3 loop spans 14 amino acids. Germline loops: CDR1 MRHNA, CDR2 SNTAGT. Here the CDR3 reads CAWSDPGQAYGYTF. The CDR3 nucleotides are TGTGCCTGGAGTGACCCGGGACAGGCCTATGGCTACACCTTC.

In this sample, this clonotype turned up a few times. J is TRBJ2-7 and V is TRBV19; D unclear. Germline V gene lookup returns CDR1 LNHDA and CDR2 SQIVND (reference sequence). Trimming removed 0 bases at V and 2 bases at J, with 5 bases between. This CDR3 region has 13 residues. The DNA of the CDR3 is TGTGCCAGTAGTATAGACAGAGCCTACGAGCAGTACTTC. Translation gives CASSIDRAYEQYF.

The sample holds a few counts of this clonotype. This chain connects TRBV28 to TRBJ2-7, with 7 bases matching TRBD1. Germline V gene sequence: CDR1 MDHEN, CDR2 SYDVKM. V lost 10 bases to trimming and J lost 1 base; unmatched junction nucleotides: 4. The CDR3 is 12 residues long. The CDR3 bases are TGTGCCACGAAGGGACAGTCCTACGAGCAGTACTTC. It is translated as CATKGQSYEQYF.